The sequence of this T cell receptor beta chain was determined in a study of T cells in Graves' hyperthyroidism and ophthalmopathy. Overall study results and limits: Ophthalmopathy prediction by the model preceded onset by a median roughly 6 months. Most clonotypes expanded in thyroid above 0.001 were likewise present in blood.

Amplified TCR beta CDR3 regions came from RNA transcripts. TCR CDR3 underwent first-round RT-PCR with the HTBI primer set. TCRdb re-analysed the multiplex PCR reads in MiXCR, keeping a single row per CDR3 protein. Here the sample spans over 450,000 distinct CDR3 sequences, over 15% being singletons. As to this clonotype: The target antigen is unknown.

Trimming stripped 0 bases from V and 4 bases from J, with 9 bases between. In germline, CDR1 is SGHRS, CDR2 YFSETQ. This CDR3 is 14 amino acids long. Ophthalmopathy patients all had a Clinical Activity Score of at least 3, a NOSPECS grade of at least 4 and disease under 3 months old. The study left out patients who had uncontrolled infection, other autoimmune disease, pregnancy or lactation. The sample taken for sequencing was blood. The chain combines TRBV5-1 with TRBJ2-3; D gene unclear. The receptor was derived from a woman under 30 with Graves' ophthalmopathy. The CDR3 spells CASSLDVVADTQYF. The DNA of the CDR3 is TGCGCCAGCAGCTTGGACGTGGTTGCAGATACGCAGTATTTT.